Included here is one TCR beta chain sequence, with context. Libraries were prepared by immunoSEQ multiplex PCR; TCRdb keeps only in-frame clonotypes and omits some of them. The table includes 110,000 to 150,000 clones, around 85% detected once. The data belong to a study of cytomegalovirus exposure and HLA in healthy donors. V trimming: 0 bases; J trimming: 0 bases; junction bases outside the gene matches: 6. Germline CDR1 is SGHDT and CDR2 is YYEEEE. The CDR3 is 18 amino acids. Material: PBMCs. This receptor was taken from a man between 18 and 35 years old in good health and CMV-seronegative. J is TRBJ1-6 and V is TRBV5-6, with 7 bases matching TRBD1. The CDR3 sequence is CASSLDRGFSSYNSPLHF. In nucleotides, the CDR3 is TGTGCCAGCAGCTTGGACAGGGGCTTTAGCTCCTATAATTCACCCCTCCACTTT.